The 20 T cell receptor beta chains listed next were all sequenced from one sample in a study of sequential checkpoint blockade in melanoma. As for treatment: randomized to nivolumab then ipilimumab (arm A) or the reverse (arm B). Libraries were prepared by immunoSEQ multiplex PCR; TCRdb keeps only in-frame clonotypes and omits some of them. This table holds around 9,800 clones, approximately 25% found once. Sequencing used tumor tissue (inferred from file names), obtained from a patient given nivolumab and ipilimumab in sequence. The source of these receptors is a human donor with melanoma.

This clone was picked up a small number of times. The chain has TRBV30 and TRBJ2-2; D tentatively fits TRBD1 or TRBD2 (5 bases each). The germline V and J ends were trimmed by 0 bases and 8 bases, with 10 bases remaining between them. Germline V gene data show CDR1 as GTSNPN and CDR2 as SVGIG (reference sequence). The CDR3 runs to 13 residues. This chain's CDR3 is CAWSVRGAGELFF. The CDR3 bases are TGTGCCTGGAGTGTACGGGGCGCTGGGGAGCTGTTTTTT.

The chain combines TRBV19 with TRBJ1-1; D possibly corresponds to TRBD1 (5 bases). V was pared by 7 bases and J by 2 bases, with 17 bases between. Germline V gene data show CDR1 as LNHDA and CDR2 as SQIVND (reference sequence). The CDR3 length is 15 residues. CDR3: CASITPRDRNTEAFF. CDR3 sequence (DNA): TGTGCCAGTATCACCCCCCGGGACCGTAACACTGAAGCTTTCTTT.

In this sample, this clone turned up a few times. The CDR3 region is CASSGKDVLTF. The CDR3 DNA sequence: TGTGCCAGCAGTGGAAAGGACGTCCTGACTTTC. The rearrangement uses TRBV6-7 and TRBJ2-6; D uncertain. TRBV6-7 is noted as an ORF with a role that remains uncertain. The CDR3 loop spans 11 amino acids. Trimming removed 5 bases at V and 11 bases at J, with 7 bases between.

The chain recombines TRBV11-3 with TRBJ2-7; 9 nucleotides line up with TRBD1. Trimming removed 0 bases from V and 4 bases from J; junction bases left unmatched: 7. The CDR3 totals 16 residues. The germline gives CDR1 SGHNT, CDR2 YENEEA. Here the CDR3 reads CASSLDLGQGFYEQYF. CDR3 nucleotides: TGTGCCAGCAGCTTAGATCTGGGACAGGGATTTTACGAGCAGTACTTC.

The rearrangement joins TRBV5-1 to TRBJ2-1; TRBD2 matches 12 bases. The V gene end was trimmed by 3 bases and the J gene end by 4 bases; junction bases not matched to a gene: 5. Germline assignment: CDR1 SGHRS and CDR2 YFSETQ. This CDR3 is 16 amino acids long. CDR3 region: CASSYSGTSGYNEQFF. CDR3 nucleotide sequence: TGCGCCAGCAGCTACTCCGGGACTAGCGGGTACAATGAGCAGTTCTTC.

This chain joins TRBV11-3 and TRBJ2-5; TRBD1 matches at 7 bases. The CDR3 is made up of 15 amino acids. V gave up 3 bases and J gave up 1 base; unmatched junction bases: 5. Per the germline V gene, CDR1 is SGHNT and CDR2 is YENEEA. This CDR3 reads CASSLIGDSQETQYF. The DNA for the CDR3 is TGTGCCAGCAGCTTGATTGGGGACAGCCAAGAGACCCAGTACTTC.

This chain joins TRBV19 and TRBJ1-6; 8 bases align to TRBD1. The V gene's germline CDR1 is LNHDA and CDR2 SQIVND (reference sequence). The CDR3 totals 16 residues. The ends lost 1 base at V and 13 bases at J; junction bases unmatched: 12. The CDR3: CASSIAVSRGQGPLHF. The CDR3, as DNA: TGTGCCAGTAGTATAGCGGTTTCCAGGGGGCAAGGGCCCCTCCACTTT. Filled out from reference TRBV19 and TRBJ1-6, the complete variable domain reads DGGITQSPKYLFRKEGQNVTLSCEQNLNHDAMYWYRQDPGQGLRLIYYSQIVNDFQKGDIAEGYSVSREKKESFPLTVTSAQKNPTAFYLCASSIAVSRGQGPLHFGNGTRLTVT.

This clone appeared a few times. This chain connects TRBV11-3 to TRBJ1-6; D might be TRBD1 (5 bases). CDR3 length: 19 residues. Germline V gene lookup returns CDR1 SGHNT and CDR2 YENEEA. The ends were cut back, 4 bases at V and 3 bases at J, with 22 bases in the middle. CDR3 nucleotides: TGTGCCAGCAGCTCAACCCAGGGACCCCTTCATCTCTATAATTCACCCCTCCACTTT. Amino acid sequence: CASSSTQGPLHLYNSPLHF. The full variable domain, in which reference TRBV11-3 and TRBJ1-6 provide the parts outside the CDR3, is EAGVVQSPRYKIIEKKQPVAFWCNPISGHNTLYWYLQNLGQGPELLIRYENEEAVDDSQLPKDRFSAERLKGVDSTLKIQPAELGDSAVYLCASSSTQGPLHLYNSPLHFGNGTRLTVT.

This clone has a handful of counts. The chain joins TRBV18 to TRBJ2-2, with D possibly TRBD1 on 5 matching bases. Trimming took off 2 bases at V and 5 bases at J, with 12 bases between the two ends. CDR1 is KGHSH and CDR2 is LQKENI in the germline V gene. The CDR3 spans 15 residues. CDR3 in amino acids: CASSPGQGRTGELFF. The CDR3 DNA is TGTGCCAGCTCACCAGGGCAGGGAAGAACCGGGGAGCTGTTTTTT.

This clone was observed a few times. The chain combines TRBV9 with TRBJ2-1; maybe TRBD1 (5 bases). The germline V and J ends were trimmed by 0 bases and 9 bases, with 16 bases remaining between them. Germline V gene data show CDR1 as SGDLS and CDR2 as YYNGEE. The CDR3 sequence is 15 residues long. CDR3 nucleotides: TGTGCCAGCAGCGTAGAGTGGGGCGCGTGGGGTGAGCAGTTCTTC. This encodes CASSVEWGAWGEQFF.

This clone was detected a few times. The chain uses TRBV7-2 and TRBJ2-1, with D uncertain. V was cut by 2 bases and J by 6 bases, with 8 bases left in between. Per the germline V gene, CDR1 is SGHTA and CDR2 is FQGNSA. The CDR3 totals 13 residues. In nucleotides, the CDR3 is TGTGCCAGCAGCTTATCTCCGCTCAATGAGCAGTTCTTC. It is translated as CASSLSPLNEQFF.

This clone showed up just a few times. This chain uses TRBV7-5 with TRBJ2-6. TRBV7-5 is a documented pseudogene. CDR3 length equals 15 residues. The CDR3, as DNA: TGTGCCAGCAGCTTAGGGGGTTCTGGGGCCAACGTCCTGACTTTC. This gives the protein CASSLGGSGANVLTF.

The gene calls are TRBV23-1 and TRBJ1-5; D not certain. TRBV23-1 is recorded as an ORF, its role being uncertain. This CDR3 is 15 amino acids long. Deletions cut 4 bases from V and 3 bases from J, with 13 bases between. CDR3 region: CASSLQVPFNQPQHF. Here the CDR3 DNA reads TGCGCCAGCAGTCTTCAGGTCCCCTTCAATCAGCCCCAGCATTTT.

The genes are TRBV5-1 and TRBJ2-7; TRBD1 matches 8 bases. CDR3 size: 16 residues. Looked up from germline, CDR1 is SGHRS and CDR2 is YFSETQ. J gave up 3 bases and V 1 base, and 9 bases lay outside the gene matches. Written as DNA, the CDR3 is TGCGCCAGCAGCTTGCAGGGGGCCCAAACCGTCTACGAGCAGTACTTC. It is translated as CASSLQGAQTVYEQYF.

V usage is TRBV19 and J usage is TRBJ1-6; 8 nucleotides align to TRBD1. Germline values: CDR1 LNHDA, CDR2 SQIVND (reference sequence). This CDR3 is 14 amino acids long. V shed 4 bases, J shed 8 bases, and the junction held 4 bases outside the gene matches. CDR3 residues: CASSTGTGDSPLHF. The CDR3 nucleotides are TGTGCCAGTAGTACCGGGACAGGAGATTCACCCCTCCACTTT. The full variable domain, its missing parts supplied by reference TRBV19 and TRBJ1-6, is DGGITQSPKYLFRKEGQNVTLSCEQNLNHDAMYWYRQDPGQGLRLIYYSQIVNDFQKGDIAEGYSVSREKKESFPLTVTSAQKNPTAFYLCASSTGTGDSPLHFGNGTRLTVT.

This chain joins TRBV28 and TRBJ1-2; TRBD1 is a possible D gene (6 bases). V lost 10 bases to trimming and J lost 6 bases, with 24 bases between them. The germline V gene has CDR1 MDHEN and CDR2 SYDVKM. The CDR3 spans 15 residues. The CDR3 region is CATNIQGTNGHGYTF. CDR3 DNA sequence: TGTGCCACCAATATCCAGGGGACGAATGGGCATGGCTACACCTTC.

This clone turned up a few times. V usage is TRBV6-8 and J usage is TRBJ2-2, with TRBD2 matching over 7 bases. CDR3 size: 16 residues. CDR1 MNHGY and CDR2 SAAAGT come from the germline V gene. J gave up 3 bases and V 0 bases, and 4 bases lay outside the gene matches. The chain's CDR3 is CASSYSPSGDTGELFF. The CDR3 DNA reads as TGTGCCAGCAGTTACTCTCCGAGCGGGGACACCGGGGAGCTGTTTTTT.

This clone was counted ten times or more. The chain is built from TRBV6-8 and TRBJ1-4; D perhaps matches TRBD1 (6 bases). Germline V lookup: CDR1 MNHGY, CDR2 SAAAGT. The germline V and J ends were trimmed by 10 bases and 0 bases, with 15 bases remaining between them. This CDR3 is 15 amino acids long. The CDR3 DNA reads as TGTGCCATCGGACCAGGGGTTGCAACTAATGAAAAACTGTTTTTT. As protein: CAIGPGVATNEKLFF.

This clone has a handful of counts. V gene TRBV9 combines with J gene TRBJ2-1, with D maybe TRBD1 (5 bases). The ends were cut back, 5 bases at V and 3 bases at J, with 18 bases in the middle. This CDR3 has 16 amino acids. Germline values: CDR1 SGDLS, CDR2 YYNGEE. The CDR3 DNA reads as TGTGCCAGCAGTTCTTCTGGGGCCCCGGGCTACAATGAGCAGTTCTTC. Protein: CASSSSGAPGYNEQFF.

The chain has TRBV30 and TRBJ1-5, with D perhaps matching TRBD1 (5 bases). The V end lost 2 bases, the J end lost 4 bases, and 9 bases lay between the germline ends. From germline, CDR1 is GTSNPN and CDR2 SVGIG (reference sequence). The CDR3 length is 13 residues. CDR3: CAWSWDLNQPQHF. CDR3 DNA: TGTGCCTGGAGTTGGGACTTGAATCAGCCCCAGCATTTT.